These 15 T cell receptor beta chains were sequenced from one sample in a study of cytomegalovirus exposure and HLA in healthy donors. 60 Vbeta and 13 Jbeta primers were used in PCR. Profiling relied on immunoSEQ multiplex PCR, and the TCRdb table lists in-frame clones only, not all of them. The sample holds around 100,000 clones; roughly 78% are singletons and the top ten take 1.5% to 2%. Sequencing used PBMCs. These receptor sequences come from a middle-aged woman in good health and CMV-seronegative.

Concerning this clone: Its ends do not fully match the called genes, so a read error is possible. The chain recombines TRBV7-9 with TRBJ1-1, with a tentative D call TRBD1 (5 bases). Germline V CDR1 and CDR2: SEHNR, FQNEAQ (reference sequence). The length of the CDR3 is 15 residues. The DNA for the CDR3 is TGTTCCAGCAGCACCAGACGGGACTTGAACACTGAAGCTTTCTTT. This encodes CSSSTRRDLNTEAFF.

The V and J genes are TRBV5-1 and TRBJ2-2, with TRBD2 identical over 7 bases. J was trimmed by 2 bases and V by 0 bases; bases with no gene match: 4. CDR3 length: 16 residues. Germline V gene data show CDR1 as SGHRS and CDR2 as YFSETQ. Here the CDR3 DNA reads TGCGCCAGCAGCTTGGCCGGGAGGCCCAACACCGGGGAGCTGTTTTTT. Translating it yields CASSLAGRPNTGELFF.

This clone was picked up one time. The V and J genes are TRBV4-3 and TRBJ2-3; 8 nucleotides align to TRBD1. The CDR3 has 16 amino acids. CDR1 is LGHNA and CDR2 is YSLEER in the germline V gene. The V gene end was trimmed by 1 base and the J gene end by 5 bases; junction bases not matched to a gene: 8. CDR3 sequence: CASSQVRGQVGDTQYF. The DNA for the CDR3 is TGCGCCAGCAGCCAAGTCCGGGGACAGGTGGGAGATACGCAGTATTTT.

This chain's CDR3 is CATSREGSEQFF. CDR3 sequence (DNA): TGTGCCACCAGCAGGGAGGGAAGTGAGCAGTTCTTC. V usage is TRBV15 and J usage is TRBJ2-1; possibly TRBD2 for D (6 bases). The ends were cut back, 3 bases at V and 9 bases at J, with 9 bases in the middle. Germline V gives CDR1 LNHNV, CDR2 YYDKDF (reference sequence). The CDR3 totals 12 residues.

This clone was seen once. The chain employs TRBV5-1 and TRBJ1-4; TRBD1 aligns across 7 bases. The CDR3 length is 18 residues. The ends lost 1 base at V and 4 bases at J; junction bases unmatched: 13. Germline-derived CDR1 and CDR2 are SGHRS and YFSETQ. The CDR3 sequence: CASSLYPLTGADNEKLFF. In DNA, the CDR3 is TGCGCCAGCAGCTTGTACCCCCTTACAGGGGCTGATAATGAAAAACTGTTTTTT.

This clone was counted a single time. This sequence joins TRBV7-2 and TRBJ2-5; perhaps TRBD1 as D (6 bases). Trimming cost V 0 bases and J 5 bases, with 19 bases left between them. This CDR3 is built from 17 residues. CDR1 is SGHTA and CDR2 is FQGNSA in the germline V gene. The CDR3 loop reads CASSLARTAKVRETQYF. The CDR3 coding sequence is TGTGCCAGCAGCTTAGCGCGGACAGCTAAGGTCCGTGAGACCCAGTACTTC.

This clone was picked up a small number of times. The chain joins TRBV2 to TRBJ1-2; D gene unclear. CDR1 SNHLY and CDR2 FYNNEI come from the germline V gene. The V end lost 8 bases, the J end lost 6 bases, and 22 bases lay between the germline ends. This CDR3 has 15 amino acids. The CDR3 DNA follows: TGTGCCAGCCGGGTAGTTTTGGGTCTTATGAATGGCTACACCTTC. Amino acids: CASRVVLGLMNGYTF.

This chain connects TRBV13 to TRBJ2-1, with 7 bases that match TRBD2. The V gene end was trimmed by 5 bases and the J gene end by 7 bases; junction bases not matched to a gene: 11. The CDR3 is made up of 15 amino acids. Germline V CDR1 and CDR2: PRHDT, FYEKMQ (reference sequence). The CDR3 is CASSTGGRKGNEQFF. DNA for the CDR3: TGTGCCAGCAGCACCGGGGGGAGGAAGGGGAATGAGCAGTTCTTC.

Written as DNA, the CDR3 is TGTGCCTGGAGTGTCCCGCGACTAGCGAGATGGGGCTTCAATGAGCAGTTCTTC. Its translation: CAWSVPRLARWGFNEQFF. V usage is TRBV30 and J usage is TRBJ2-1; 8 bases are a match to TRBD2. This CDR3 contains 18 residues. V shed 0 bases and J 6 bases; nucleotides not matched to a gene: 16. Germline V CDR1 and CDR2: GTSNPN, SVGIG (reference sequence).

This sequence joins TRBV19 and TRBJ2-1; 10 bases map to TRBD2. The germline V gene encodes CDR1 LNHDA and CDR2 SQIVND (reference sequence). This CDR3 is 16 amino acids long. The J segment lost 4 bases and the V segment lost 4 bases, leaving 7 bases of the junction unmatched. The CDR3 is CASSRPTSGEYNEQFF. The CDR3 nucleotides are TGTGCCAGTAGTAGGCCCACTAGCGGGGAATACAATGAGCAGTTCTTC.

The rearrangement joins TRBV28 to TRBJ2-7; a weak D match, TRBD2 (5 bases). CDR3 length: 12 residues. The V end was cut by 8 bases, the J end by 0 bases, with 8 bases between. Germline loops: CDR1 MDHEN, CDR2 SYDVKM. CDR3 residues: CASEGSSYEQYF. CDR3 nucleotides: TGTGCCAGCGAGGGTAGCTCCTACGAGCAGTACTTC.

This clone was detected only a few times. The rearrangement uses TRBV6-6 and TRBJ2-2, with unresolved D. The CDR3 loop spans 12 amino acids. The V gene's germline CDR1 is MNHNY and CDR2 SVGAGI (reference sequence). V shed 7 bases and J shed 2 bases, with 5 bases lying between them. Written as DNA, the CDR3 is TGTGCCAGCAACACCAACACCGGGGAGCTGTTTTTT. Translation: CASNTNTGELFF.

This chain uses TRBV11-3 with TRBJ2-2; D unclear. Germline V lookup: CDR1 SGHNT, CDR2 YENEEA. Deletions cut 2 bases from V and 2 bases from J, with 9 bases between. The CDR3 is 15 amino acids. The CDR3 sequence: CASSLNLLNTGELFF. CDR3 bases: TGTGCCAGCAGCTTAAATCTCCTTAACACCGGGGAGCTGTTTTTT.

The genes are TRBV7-2 and TRBJ2-3, with TRBD2 matching over 13 bases. Per the germline V gene, CDR1 is SGHTA and CDR2 is FQGNSA. The CDR3 runs to 17 residues. The J segment lost 3 bases and the V segment lost 6 bases, leaving 9 bases of the junction unmatched. CDR3 sequence reads: CASRPRTSGRGTDTQYF. The CDR3 DNA reads as TGTGCCAGCAGACCCCGGACTAGCGGGAGAGGGACAGATACGCAGTATTTT. The entire variable domain, with the rest obtained from reference TRBV7-2 and TRBJ2-3, is as follows: GAGVSQSPSNKVTEKGKDVELRCDPISGHTALYWYRQSLGQGLEFLIYFQGNSAPDKSGLPSDRFSAERTGGSVSTLTIQRTQQEDSAVYLCASRPRTSGRGTDTQYFGPGTRLTVL.

This clone was counted between two and nine times. The identical CDR3 is also encoded by other nucleotide sequences in the sample. This sequence joins TRBV7-2 and TRBJ2-5, with no clear D. Germline CDR1 SGHTA, CDR2 FQGNSA. The V end lost 3 bases, the J end lost 4 bases, and 3 bases lay between the germline ends. This CDR3 has 11 residues. Here the CDR3 DNA reads TGTGCCAGCAGCTTCGGAGAGACCCAGTACTTC. Its protein product is CASSFGETQYF.